The rows below give T cell receptor beta chains drawn from one sample of a study of blood T cell repertoires in COVID-19. Sequenced by immunoSEQ multiplex PCR; TCRdb stores in-frame clones only, minus some. Of about 150,000 clones listed, roughly four fifths were seen once; the top ten hold nearly 15%. Sequencing was done on a sample of peripheral blood. The receptor source for this set is a human donor with acute or convalescent COVID-19. The donor label of this sample is uncertain. The CDR3 runs from the conserved cysteine through the conserved F or W. A D gene is named only where the DNA matches it firmly. Some rows mark clone size as missing; the rest say once, few, many or name a class of expanded clone.

V gene: TRBV5-1; D gene: TRBD1; clone size: -; J gene: TRBJ2-6; CDR3 protein: CASSYRPMTGGGGSGANVLTF; CDR3 DNA: TGCGCCAGCAGCTACAGACCTATGACAGGGGGCGGAGGATCTGGGGCCAACGTCCTGACTTTC
V gene: TRBV4-1; D gene: -; clone size: -; J gene: TRBJ1-3; CDR3 protein: CASSLEDWGSGNTIYF; CDR3 DNA: TGCGCCAGCAGCCTAGAGGACTGGGGCTCTGGAAACACCATATATTTT
V gene: TRBV19; D gene: -; clone size: -; J gene: TRBJ1-3; CDR3 protein: CASDSGDTIYF; CDR3 DNA: TGTGCCAGTGACAGTGGGGACACCATATATTTT
V gene: TRBV30; D gene: TRBD1; clone size: -; J gene: TRBJ1-6; CDR3 protein: CAWTAGGARNSPLHF; CDR3 DNA: TGTGCCTGGACCGCAGGGGGCGCCCGTAATTCACCCCTCCACTTT
V gene: TRBV6-5; D gene: -; clone size: -; J gene: TRBJ1-1; CDR3 protein: CASSPGPGNTEAFF; CDR3 DNA: TGTGCCAGCAGTCCCGGGCCGGGAAACACTGAAGCTTTCTTT
V gene: TRBV20-1; D gene: -; clone size: -; J gene: TRBJ1-2; CDR3 protein: CSASLLRGADGYTF; CDR3 DNA: TGCAGTGCTAGTCTGCTACGGGGGGCAGATGGCTACACCTTC
V gene: TRBV7-2; D gene: -; clone size: few; J gene: TRBJ2-7; CDR3 protein: CASSYGLFRGEQYF; CDR3 DNA: TGTGCCAGCAGCTATGGACTCTTCCGGGGAGAGCAGTACTTC
V gene: TRBV19; D gene: TRBD1; clone size: -; J gene: TRBJ1-6; CDR3 protein: CASSIRYHPPGQNSPLHF; CDR3 DNA: TGTGCCAGTAGTATCCGCTATCACCCCCCGGGACAGAATTCACCCCTCCACTTT
V gene: TRBV18; D gene: TRBD1; clone size: -; J gene: TRBJ1-1; CDR3 protein: CASSPPGTGGSEAFF; CDR3 DNA: TGTGCCAGCTCACCACCAGGGACAGGGGGATCTGAAGCTTTCTTT
V gene: TRBV18; D gene: -; clone size: -; J gene: TRBJ1-2; CDR3 protein: CASSPLGAPIYGYTF; CDR3 DNA: TGTGCCAGCTCACCACTTGGGGCTCCGATTTATGGCTACACCTTC
V gene: TRBV5-1; D gene: TRBD2; clone size: -; J gene: TRBJ2-1; CDR3 protein: CASSLGPSGYNEQFF; CDR3 DNA: TGCGCCAGCAGCTTGGGGCCTAGCGGTTACAATGAGCAGTTCTTC
V gene: TRBV4-2; D gene: -; clone size: few; J gene: TRBJ1-2; CDR3 protein: CASSQVRGGPNYGYTF; CDR3 DNA: TGTGCCAGCAGCCAAGTCCGCGGGGGGCCAAACTATGGCTACACCTTC
V gene: TRBV14; D gene: -; clone size: -; J gene: TRBJ1-1; CDR3 protein: CASSVRTGNTEAFF; CDR3 DNA: TGTGCCAGCAGCGTCAGGACGGGAAACACTGAAGCTTTCTTT
V gene: TRBV10-1; D gene: -; clone size: few; J gene: TRBJ1-1; CDR3 protein: CASSESAVRNTEAFF; CDR3 DNA: TGCGCCAGCAGTGAGTCCGCGGTAAGGAACACTGAAGCTTTCTTT
V gene: TRBV5-1; D gene: TRBD1; clone size: -; J gene: TRBJ2-2; CDR3 protein: CASSTRQGQNTGELFF; CDR3 DNA: TGCGCCAGCAGCACCAGACAGGGACAGAACACCGGGGAGCTGTTTTTT
V gene: TRBV19; D gene: -; clone size: -; J gene: TRBJ1-2; CDR3 protein: CASSIMQGSYTF; CDR3 DNA: TGTGCCAGCTCAATTATGCAGGGGAGCTACACCTTC
V gene: TRBV4-1; D gene: -; clone size: -; J gene: TRBJ1-2; CDR3 protein: CASSQDRGGYGYTF; CDR3 DNA: TGCGCCAGCAGCCAAGATAGGGGTGGCTATGGCTACACCTTC
V gene: TRBV2; D gene: -; clone size: -; J gene: TRBJ1-2; CDR3 protein: CASRPGTLYGYTF; CDR3 DNA: TGTGCCAGCAGGCCCGGGACACTCTATGGCTACACCTTC
V gene: TRBV6-5; D gene: TRBD1; clone size: many; J gene: TRBJ1-2; CDR3 protein: CASSSPGQGGYGYTF; CDR3 DNA: TGTGCCAGCAGTTCGCCCGGACAGGGCGGCTATGGCTACACCTTC
V gene: TRBV29-1; D gene: -; clone size: -; J gene: TRBJ1-1; CDR3 protein: CSAEEFLNTEAFF; CDR3 DNA: TGCAGCGCCGAGGAGTTTTTGAACACTGAAGCTTTCTTT
V gene: TRBV18; D gene: TRBD1; clone size: few; J gene: TRBJ2-7; CDR3 protein: CASSQGGQGTYEQYF; CDR3 DNA: TGTGCCAGCTCCCAAGGGGGACAGGGTACCTACGAGCAGTACTTC
V gene: TRBV11-2; D gene: TRBD1; clone size: -; J gene: TRBJ1-1; CDR3 protein: CASSSSPGQGEAFF; CDR3 DNA: TGTGCCAGCAGCTCCAGTCCTGGACAGGGAGAAGCTTTCTTT
V gene: TRBV28; D gene: TRBD1; clone size: few; J gene: TRBJ1-3; CDR3 protein: CASKGTASYSGNTIYF; CDR3 DNA: TGTGCCAGCAAGGGGACAGCCAGCTACTCTGGAAACACCATATATTTT
V gene: TRBV5-1; D gene: -; clone size: -; J gene: TRBJ1-1; CDR3 protein: CASSLTGLAEAFF; CDR3 DNA: TGCGCCAGCAGCCTGACTGGACTGGCCGAAGCTTTCTTT
V gene: TRBV18; D gene: TRBD1; clone size: -; J gene: TRBJ1-1; CDR3 protein: CASSGQGMMTEAFF; CDR3 DNA: TGTGCCAGCTCGGGACAGGGTATGATGACTGAAGCTTTCTTT
V gene: TRBV19; D gene: -; clone size: -; J gene: TRBJ1-5; CDR3 protein: CASSMQGPNQPQHF; CDR3 DNA: TGTGCCAGTAGCATGCAGGGGCCCAATCAGCCCCAGCATTTT
V gene: TRBV3-1/TRBV3-2; D gene: -; clone size: -; J gene: TRBJ2-7; CDR3 protein: CASSQEQGVGQYF; CDR3 DNA: TGTGCCAGCAGCCAAGAACAGGGCGTCGGGCAGTACTTC
V gene: TRBV3-1/TRBV3-2; D gene: -; clone size: -; J gene: TRBJ2-5; CDR3 protein: CASSQDLLDKETQYF; CDR3 DNA: TGTGCCAGCAGCCAAGACTTACTAGATAAAGAGACCCAGTACTTC
V gene: TRBV5-1; D gene: -; clone size: -; J gene: TRBJ2-7; CDR3 protein: CASSLGGPFSYEQYF; CDR3 DNA: TGCGCCAGCAGCTTGGGCGGGCCTTTCTCCTACGAGCAGTACTTC
V gene: TRBV7-9; D gene: -; clone size: -; J gene: TRBJ1-5; CDR3 protein: CASSLDQRPNQPQHF; CDR3 DNA: TGTGCCAGCAGCCTCGACCAGCGGCCTAATCAGCCCCAGCATTTT
V gene: TRBV30; D gene: -; clone size: -; J gene: TRBJ1-1; CDR3 protein: CAWSSPNGGAAFF; CDR3 DNA: TGTGCCTGGAGTTCCCCTAACGGGGGGGCAGCTTTCTTT
V gene: TRBV7-6; D gene: TRBD1; clone size: -; J gene: TRBJ1-2; CDR3 protein: CASSSTGGGYGYTF; CDR3 DNA: TGTGCCAGCAGCTCAACAGGGGGAGGCTATGGCTACACCTTC
V gene: TRBV6-6; D gene: TRBD1; clone size: -; J gene: TRBJ1-5; CDR3 protein: CASRLDRGKNQPQHF; CDR3 DNA: TGTGCCAGCAGATTGGACAGGGGGAAGAATCAGCCCCAGCATTTT
V gene: TRBV15; D gene: TRBD1; clone size: few; J gene: TRBJ1-5; CDR3 protein: CATSRDRVRGRISNQPQHF; CDR3 DNA: TGTGCCACCAGCAGGGACCGTGTGAGGGGGCGCATAAGCAATCAGCCCCAGCATTTT
V gene: TRBV4-1; D gene: -; clone size: -; J gene: TRBJ1-5; CDR3 protein: CASSQDLYSNQPQHF; CDR3 DNA: TGCGCCAGCAGCCAAGATCTTTATAGCAATCAGCCCCAGCATTTT
V gene: TRBV5-1; D gene: TRBD1; clone size: -; J gene: TRBJ2-5; CDR3 protein: CASSLAGQAKTQYF; CDR3 DNA: TGCGCCAGCAGCTTGGCGGGACAGGCAAAGACCCAGTACTTC
V gene: TRBV19; D gene: TRBD2; clone size: -; J gene: TRBJ2-6; CDR3 protein: CASKRTSGGSSSGANVLTF; CDR3 DNA: TGTGCCAGTAAAAGGACTAGCGGGGGATCGAGCTCTGGGGCCAACGTCCTGACTTTC
V gene: TRBV29-1; D gene: -; clone size: -; J gene: TRBJ2-3; CDR3 protein: CSVVSQVSTDTQYF; CDR3 DNA: TGCAGCGTTGTATCTCAGGTTAGCACAGATACGCAGTATTTT
V gene: TRBV12-3/TRBV12-4; D gene: -; clone size: -; J gene: TRBJ1-5; CDR3 protein: CASSPPGNQPQHF; CDR3 DNA: TGTGCCAGCAGCCCTCCGGGCAATCAGCCCCAGCATTTT
V gene: TRBV5-8; D gene: -; clone size: -; J gene: TRBJ1-1; CDR3 protein: CASSLGIVGDTEAFF; CDR3 DNA: TGTGCCAGCAGCTTGGGTATAGTCGGAGACACTGAAGCTTTCTTT
V gene: TRBV6-5; D gene: -; clone size: -; J gene: TRBJ2-4; CDR3 protein: CASSRDLNIQYF; CDR3 DNA: TGTGCCAGCAGTAGGGACTTGAACATTCAGTACTTC
V gene: TRBV6-5; D gene: TRBD1; clone size: -; J gene: TRBJ2-7; CDR3 protein: CASRPGQGASEQYF; CDR3 DNA: TGTGCCAGCAGGCCGGGACAGGGGGCGTCCGAGCAGTACTTC
V gene: TRBV27; D gene: TRBD1; clone size: -; J gene: TRBJ1-1; CDR3 protein: CASRGTGKNTEAFF; CDR3 DNA: TGTGCCAGCAGAGGGACAGGGAAGAACACTGAAGCTTTCTTT
V gene: TRBV1; D gene: -; clone size: -; J gene: TRBJ2-5; CDR3 protein: CTSSQVAEEEETQYF; CDR3 DNA: TGCACCAGCAGCCAAGTAGCGGAGGAGGAAGAGACCCAGTACTTC
V gene: TRBV9; D gene: TRBD1; clone size: -; J gene: TRBJ1-2; CDR3 protein: CASSTQQGADYGYTF; CDR3 DNA: TGTGCCAGCAGCACCCAACAGGGGGCGGACTATGGCTACACCTTC
V gene: TRBV6-6; D gene: -; clone size: -; J gene: TRBJ1-1; CDR3 protein: CASSPTGLSEAFF; CDR3 DNA: TGTGCCAGCAGCCCCACAGGGTTATCTGAAGCTTTCTTT
V gene: TRBV7-2; D gene: -; clone size: -; J gene: TRBJ2-3; CDR3 protein: CASSFPGLGTDTQYF; CDR3 DNA: TGTGCCAGCAGCTTCCCGGGACTGGGCACAGATACGCAGTATTTT
V gene: TRBV19; D gene: -; clone size: -; J gene: TRBJ1-2; CDR3 protein: CASWGPEVNYGYTF; CDR3 DNA: TGTGCCAGTTGGGGGCCCGAGGTTAACTATGGCTACACCTTC
V gene: TRBV25-1; D gene: TRBD1; clone size: once; J gene: TRBJ1-1; CDR3 protein: CASRQGANTEAFF; CDR3 DNA: TGTGCCTCTCGACAGGGGGCGAACACTGAAGCTTTCTTT
V gene: TRBV5-1; D gene: -; clone size: -; J gene: TRBJ1-2; CDR3 protein: CASSPAEDYGYTF; CDR3 DNA: TGCGCCAGCAGCCCCGCAGAGGACTATGGCTACACCTTC
V gene: TRBV7-9; D gene: -; clone size: -; J gene: TRBJ1-1; CDR3 protein: CASSINTEAFF; CDR3 DNA: TGTGCCAGCAGCATAAACACTGAAGCTTTCTTT
V gene: TRBV29-1; D gene: TRBD2; clone size: -; J gene: TRBJ2-1; CDR3 protein: CSASGTSGFNEQFF; CDR3 DNA: TGCAGCGCCAGCGGGACTAGCGGGTTTAATGAGCAGTTCTTC
V gene: TRBV11-2; D gene: -; clone size: -; J gene: TRBJ2-2; CDR3 protein: CASSRHRGPGGTGELFF; CDR3 DNA: TGTGCCAGCAGCCGCCATAGGGGGCCGGGGGGGACCGGGGAGCTGTTTTTT
V gene: TRBV25-1; D gene: TRBD1; clone size: -; J gene: TRBJ2-2; CDR3 protein: CASSQGGRDTGELFF; CDR3 DNA: TGTGCCAGCAGCCAAGGGGGCAGGGACACCGGGGAGCTGTTTTTT
V gene: TRBV2; D gene: -; clone size: -; J gene: TRBJ1-2; CDR3 protein: CASSPGGGGYTF; CDR3 DNA: TGTGCCAGCAGTCCAGGAGGTGGTGGCTACACCTTC